One and the same sample provided the 2 T cell receptor beta chains below, sequenced in a study of cytomegalovirus exposure and HLA in healthy donors. PCR involved 60 Vbeta and 13 Jbeta primers. The protocol was immunoSEQ multiplex PCR, while the TCRdb copy is restricted to in-frame clones and leaves out a portion. The profile covers 90,000 to 100,000 clones, with under 90% appearing a single time and about 3.8% taken by the ten largest. The source material was PBMCs. Every receptor here comes from a man aged 45 to 65 in good health and CMV-seronegative.

The genes are TRBV11-2 and TRBJ1-2; a possible D gene is TRBD1 (6 bases). Deletions cut 5 bases from V and 4 bases from J, with 11 bases between. This CDR3 region has 13 residues. Looked up from germline, CDR1 is SGHAT and CDR2 is FQNNGV. Written as DNA, the CDR3 is TGTGCCAGCAGCCAGCCGACAGGCTATGGCTACACCTTC. Its translation: CASSQPTGYGYTF.

This chain connects TRBV4-2 to TRBJ2-7; no clear D. The CDR3 spans 14 residues. Between the trimmed V and J ends, which lost 0 bases and 1 base, there was a span of 7 bases. Germline-derived CDR1 and CDR2 are LGHNA and YNFKEQ. CDR3 amino acids: CASSQDRVSYEQYF. DNA for the CDR3: TGTGCCAGCAGCCAAGATCGAGTTTCCTACGAGCAGTACTTC.